This is a list of T cell receptor beta chains from one sample in a study of blood T cell repertoires in COVID-19. TCRdb's copy holds only in-frame clones and misses some; the assay was immunoSEQ multiplex PCR. The sample holds about 50,000 clones, more than 75% seen once. Sequenced: peripheral blood. All receptors come from a human donor in a cohort sampled during active COVID-19. The CDR3 runs from the conserved cysteine through the conserved F or W. A D gene is named only where the DNA matches it firmly. Size tells how often a clone was seen (once, few, many) or the class of an expanded clone, and some rows leave it out.

14	TRBJ2-2	NA	NA	TRBV19	TGTGCCAGTAGTGTATGGGCAGGCACCGGGGAGCTGTTTTTT	CASSVWAGTGELFF
13	TRBJ2-2	NA	NA	TRBV29-1	TGCAGCGCTGACAGGACGAACACCGGGGAGCTGTTTTTT	CSADRTNTGELFF
12	TRBJ1-1	NA	NA	TRBV2	TGTGCCAGCAGCGCCCGGGTCCTTGAAGCTTTCTTT	CASSARVLEAFF
11	TRBJ2-7	NA	NA	TRBV5-4	TGTGCCAGCAGCTCCAACTACGAGCAGTACTTC	CASSSNYEQYF
17	TRBJ2-3	once	NA	TRBV27	TGTGCCAGCAGCCCAGTCCCGCGGGGAGTGTTCACAGATACGCAGTATTTT	CASSPVPRGVFTDTQYF
17	TRBJ2-3	NA	TRBD2	TRBV5-4	TGTGCCAGCAGCTCCCGGACTAGCGGGGCTAGCACAGATACGCAGTATTTT	CASSSRTSGASTDTQYF
15	TRBJ2-3	NA	TRBD2	TRBV2	TGTGCCAGCAGTGACGGATCGGGAGGGGTAGATACGCAGTATTTT	CASSDGSGGVDTQYF
15	TRBJ2-1	NA	NA	TRBV7-8	TGTGCCAGCAGCTTAGCGTCTCGCTCCTACAATGAGCAGTTCTTC	CASSLASRSYNEQFF
19	TRBJ2-5	NA	TRBD1	TRBV11-2	TGTGCCAGCAGCTTAGTGATCATCGGGACAGTCGGTTACCAAGAGACCCAGTACTTC	CASSLVIIGTVGYQETQYF
16	TRBJ2-5	NA	NA	TRBV9	TGTGCCAGCAGCGTAGGTAGGGGGGGTGGTCAAGAGACCCAGTACTTC	CASSVGRGGGQETQYF
16	TRBJ2-5	NA	TRBD1	TRBV4-3	TGCGCCAGCAGCCAAGGAACAGGGGGCCTAAGAGAGACCCAGTACTTC	CASSQGTGGLRETQYF
11	TRBJ1-1	NA	NA	TRBV29-1	TGCAGCATGACACGGAACACTGAAGCTTTCTTT	CSMTRNTEAFF
16	TRBJ1-4	NA	NA	TRBV24-1	TGTGCCACCAGTGATTGGGACACTGAAGGGGATGAAAAACTGTTTTTT	CATSDWDTEGDEKLFF
15	TRBJ2-7	NA	TRBD1	TRBV25-1	TGTGCCAGCAGTGACGAGAACAGGGGGCTTGACGAGCAGTACTTC	CASSDENRGLDEQYF
15	TRBJ2-1	NA	TRBD2	TRBV5-1	TGCGCCAGCAGCGGGACGGGACTAGCCGATGGTGAGCAGTTCTTC	CASSGTGLADGEQFF
14	TRBJ2-1	NA	TRBD1	TRBV2	TGTGCCAGCTCCGGGACAGGGTCCGGATTTTACCAGTTCTTC	CASSGTGSGFYQFF
14	TRBJ1-1	NA	NA	TRBV7-9	TGTGCCAGCAGCTTAACGGGTGGCGAGGTTGAAGCTTTCTTT	CASSLTGGEVEAFF
15	TRBJ1-3	NA	TRBD1	TRBV6-2/TRBV6-3	TGTGCCAGCAGCCGGGACAGAAGCTCTGGAAACACCATATATTTT	CASSRDRSSGNTIYF
15	TRBJ2-5	NA	TRBD1	TRBV7-8	TGTGCCAGCAGCTTAGGGACAGGGGGCGCAGAGACCCAGTACTTC	CASSLGTGGAETQYF
17	TRBJ2-1	NA	TRBD2	TRBV7-3	TGTGCCAGCAGTCGTCGCCCTAGCGGGGGGGAGGACAATGAGCAGTTCTTC	CASSRRPSGGEDNEQFF
15	TRBJ1-5	NA	NA	TRBV6-1	TGTGCCAGCAGTGAGCAGGGGCGAAGCAATCAGCCCCAGCATTTT	CASSEQGRSNQPQHF
14	TRBJ1-4	NA	TRBD1	TRBV3-1/TRBV3-2	TGTGCCAGCAGCCAGCAGGGGGCGGAGGAAAAACTGTTTTTT	CASSQQGAEEKLFF
14	TRBJ2-5	once	TRBD1	TRBV2	TGTGCCAGCCAGACTCGAACAGGGGAAGAGACCCAGTACTTC	CASQTRTGEETQYF
18	TRBJ2-4	NA	NA	TRBV21-1	TGTGCCAGCAGCAAAGCGGAGGGACAGGCGACGGCCAAAAACATTCAGTACTTC	CASSKAEGQATAKNIQYF
17	TRBJ1-1	NA	TRBD1	TRBV11-2	TGTGCCAGCAGCTTAGGGGGAAAAAGACAGGGAGGCACTGAAGCTTTCTTT	CASSLGGKRQGGTEAFF
13	TRBJ2-7	NA	TRBD2	TRBV12-3/TRBV12-4	TGTGCCAGCAGTTTCGGGGAGGGCGACGAGCAGTACTTC	CASSFGEGDEQYF
14	TRBJ1-3	NA	NA	TRBV5-1	TGCGCCAGCAGCTCAACGACTAATTTGGACACCATATATTTT	CASSSTTNLDTIYF
15	TRBJ2-1	NA	TRBD2	TRBV2	TGTGCCAGCAGTGGACTAGCGGGGGTAGGGAATGAGCAGTTCTTC	CASSGLAGVGNEQFF
15	TRBJ1-4	once	NA	TRBV2	TGTGCCAGCAGGGAAACAGGGCCGACTAATGAAAAACTGTTTTTT	CASRETGPTNEKLFF
16	TRBJ2-1	NA	NA	TRBV28	TGTGCCAGCAGTTTTAGTAAGCCGGGTCGAAGGAATGAGCAGTTCTTC	CASSFSKPGRRNEQFF
12	TRBJ1-2	NA	NA	TRBV5-1	TGCGCCAGTACACAGGGATCCTATGGCTACACCTTC	CASTQGSYGYTF
14	TRBJ2-5	NA	NA	TRBV5-1	TGCGCCAGCAGCTTAGGCGAGGGTTTGGAGACCCAGTACTTC	CASSLGEGLETQYF
14	TRBJ1-4	NA	NA	TRBV7-9	TGTGCCAGCAGCTTATACGGGGGGGTTGAAAAACTGTTTTTT	CASSLYGGVEKLFF
17	TRBJ1-3	NA	TRBD1	TRBV6-6	TGTGCCAGCAGTCCCCCTGGTGAGGGGGCTACGGGAAACACCATATATTTT	CASSPPGEGATGNTIYF
19	TRBJ2-6	NA	NA	TRBV6-8	TGTGCCAGCATAATTACAAGGGCAGGGGTTTGGTCTGGGGCCAACGTCCTGACTTTC	CASIITRAGVWSGANVLTF
13	TRBJ1-2	once	NA	TRBV5-1	TGCGCCAGCAGCACTACACAGGGCTATGGCTACACCTTC	CASSTTQGYGYTF
14	TRBJ2-5	NA	NA	TRBV7-3	TGTGCCAGCAGTCGGGGATCAAGGCAAGAGACCCAGTACTTC	CASSRGSRQETQYF
16	TRBJ2-2	NA	TRBD1	TRBV7-2	TGTGCCAGCAGGGCCCCAGGGACAGCGAACACCGGGGAGCTGTTTTTT	CASRAPGTANTGELFF
12	TRBJ2-5	NA	NA	TRBV5-1	TGCGCCAGCAGTCCCTCGGGTGAGACCCAGTACTTC	CASSPSGETQYF
14	TRBJ2-3	NA	TRBD2	TRBV10-3	TGTGCCATCCACTCGGGACTAAGCACAGATACGCAGTATTTT	CAIHSGLSTDTQYF